Given below is one T cell receptor beta chain in context. Its target is unknown. V dropped 2 bases and J dropped 5 bases, with 16 bases sitting between them. The CDR3 totals 16 residues. Germline V lookup: CDR1 MNHNS, CDR2 SASEGT. Profiled with immunoSEQ multiplex PCR; TCRdb holds only in-frame clones, not every one. Altogether fewer than 95,000 clones are present, approximately 91% being singletons, with the ten largest covering roughly 4.3%. This entry comes from a study of T cells in localized non-small cell lung cancer. General study results and limits: Detection in adjacent lung was observed for a median approximately 52 of the top 100 tumor clones. Longer overall survival was linked to higher blood T cell density. Clonality of T cells reached its maximum in uninvolved adjacent lung, surpassing tumor.

The rearrangement links TRBV6-1 to TRBJ1-5; D perhaps matches TRBD1 (6 bases). This TCR came from a woman aged 35-75 years with stage II squamous cell lung carcinoma. The material was PBMCs, obtained before any cancer treatment. CDR3 residues: CASSEKQGLIYQPQHF. CDR3 DNA sequence: TGTGCCAGCAGTGAAAAACAGGGTCTTATCTATCAGCCCCAGCATTTT.